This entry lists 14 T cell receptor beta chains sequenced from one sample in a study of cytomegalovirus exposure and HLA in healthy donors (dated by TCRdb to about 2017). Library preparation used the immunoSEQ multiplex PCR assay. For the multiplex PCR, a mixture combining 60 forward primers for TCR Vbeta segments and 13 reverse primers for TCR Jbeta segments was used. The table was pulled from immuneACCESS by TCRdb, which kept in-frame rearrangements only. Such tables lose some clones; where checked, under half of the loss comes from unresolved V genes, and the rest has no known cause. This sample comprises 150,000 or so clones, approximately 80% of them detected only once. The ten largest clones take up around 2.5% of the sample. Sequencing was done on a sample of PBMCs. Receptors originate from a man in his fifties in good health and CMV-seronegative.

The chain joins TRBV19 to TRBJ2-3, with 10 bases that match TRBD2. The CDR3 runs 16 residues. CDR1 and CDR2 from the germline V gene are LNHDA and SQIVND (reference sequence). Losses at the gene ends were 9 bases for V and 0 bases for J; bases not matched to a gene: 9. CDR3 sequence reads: CASRLAGGSSTDTQYF. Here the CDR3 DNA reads TGTGCCAGCCGATTAGCGGGAGGCTCTAGCACAGATACGCAGTATTTT.

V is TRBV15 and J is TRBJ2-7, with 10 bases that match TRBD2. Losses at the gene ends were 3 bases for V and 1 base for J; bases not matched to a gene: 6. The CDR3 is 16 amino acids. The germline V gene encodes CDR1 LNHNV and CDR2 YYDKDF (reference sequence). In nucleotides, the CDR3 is TGTGCCACCAGCAGCCCTCAGCGGGGGGGATCCTACGAGCAGTACTTC. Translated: CATSSPQRGGSYEQYF.

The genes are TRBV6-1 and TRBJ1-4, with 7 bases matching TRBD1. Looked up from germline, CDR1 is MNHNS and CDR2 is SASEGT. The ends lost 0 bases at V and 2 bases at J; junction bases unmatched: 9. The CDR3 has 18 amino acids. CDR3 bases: TGTGCCAGCAGTGAAGCGGACAGGTTGATTTGGACTAATGAAAAACTGTTTTTT. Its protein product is CASSEADRLIWTNEKLFF.

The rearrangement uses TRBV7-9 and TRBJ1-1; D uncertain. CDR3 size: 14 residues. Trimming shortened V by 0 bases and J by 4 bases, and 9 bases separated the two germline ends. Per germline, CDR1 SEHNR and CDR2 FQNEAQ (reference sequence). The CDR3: CASSLAEPGTEAFF. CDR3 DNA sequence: TGTGCCAGCAGCTTAGCGGAGCCGGGCACTGAAGCTTTCTTT.

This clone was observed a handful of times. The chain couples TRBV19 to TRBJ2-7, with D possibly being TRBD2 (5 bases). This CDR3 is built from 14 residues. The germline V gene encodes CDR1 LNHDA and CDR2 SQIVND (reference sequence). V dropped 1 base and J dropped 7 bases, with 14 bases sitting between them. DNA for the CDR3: TGTGCCAGTAGTATAGCGGGCGGGCGGGTTGAGCAGTACTTC. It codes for CASSIAGGRVEQYF. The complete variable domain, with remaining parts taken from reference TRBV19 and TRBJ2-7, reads DGGITQSPKYLFRKEGQNVTLSCEQNLNHDAMYWYRQDPGQGLRLIYYSQIVNDFQKGDIAEGYSVSREKKESFPLTVTSAQKNPTAFYLCASSIAGGRVEQYFGPGTRLTVT.

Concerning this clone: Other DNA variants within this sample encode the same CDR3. As DNA, the CDR3 is TGTGCCAGCAGCGTAGGGACAGGGGTCTACAATGAGCAGTTCTTC. It translates to CASSVGTGVYNEQFF. The chain couples TRBV9 to TRBJ2-1; 9 bases match TRBD1. Germline V gene lookup returns CDR1 SGDLS and CDR2 YYNGEE. Trimming took 0 bases from V and 3 from J; bases not matched to a gene: 1. This CDR3 region has 15 residues. The full variable domain, rest sourced from reference TRBV9 and TRBJ2-1, is DSGVTQTPKHLITATGQRVTLRCSPRSGDLSVYWYQQSLDQGLQFLIQYYNGEERAKGNILERFSAQQFPDLHSELNLSSLELGDSALYFCASSVGTGVYNEQFFGPGTRLTVL.

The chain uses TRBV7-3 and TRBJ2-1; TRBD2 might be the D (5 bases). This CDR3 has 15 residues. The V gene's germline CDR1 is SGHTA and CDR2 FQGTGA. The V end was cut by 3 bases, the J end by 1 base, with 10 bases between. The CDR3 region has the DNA TGTGCCAGCAGCTTGCTAGCTTTGTCCTACAATGAGCAGTTCTTC. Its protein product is CASSLLALSYNEQFF.

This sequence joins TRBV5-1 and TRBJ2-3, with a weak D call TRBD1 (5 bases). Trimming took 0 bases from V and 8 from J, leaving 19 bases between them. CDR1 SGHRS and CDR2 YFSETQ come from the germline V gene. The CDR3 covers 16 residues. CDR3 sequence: CASSLGQTTLGVTQYF. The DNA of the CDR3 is TGCGCCAGCAGCTTGGGTCAGACCACCCTAGGGGTTACGCAGTATTTT.

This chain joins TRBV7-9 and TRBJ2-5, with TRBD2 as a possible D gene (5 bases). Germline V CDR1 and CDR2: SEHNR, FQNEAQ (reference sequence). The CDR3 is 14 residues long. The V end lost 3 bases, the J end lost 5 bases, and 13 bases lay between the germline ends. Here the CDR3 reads CASSFRRGRETQYF. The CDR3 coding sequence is TGTGCCAGCAGCTTTCGTCGGGGAAGGGAGACCCAGTACTTC.

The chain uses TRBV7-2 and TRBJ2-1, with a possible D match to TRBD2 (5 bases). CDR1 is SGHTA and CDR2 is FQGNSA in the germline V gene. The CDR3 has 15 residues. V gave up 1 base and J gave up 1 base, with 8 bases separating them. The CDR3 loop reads CASSLDRGSYNEQFF. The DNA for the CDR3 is TGTGCCAGCAGCTTAGATCGGGGATCCTACAATGAGCAGTTCTTC. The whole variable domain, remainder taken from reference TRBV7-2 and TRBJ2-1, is GAGVSQSPSNKVTEKGKDVELRCDPISGHTALYWYRQSLGQGLEFLIYFQGNSAPDKSGLPSDRFSAERTGGSVSTLTIQRTQQEDSAVYLCASSLDRGSYNEQFFGPGTRLTVL.

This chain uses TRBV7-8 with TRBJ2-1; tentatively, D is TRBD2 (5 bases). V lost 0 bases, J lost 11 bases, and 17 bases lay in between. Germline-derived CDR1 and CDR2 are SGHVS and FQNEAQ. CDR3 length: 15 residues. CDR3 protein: CASSLATSPYSQQFF. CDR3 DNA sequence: TGTGCCAGCAGCTTAGCTACTAGTCCTTATTCCCAGCAGTTCTTC.

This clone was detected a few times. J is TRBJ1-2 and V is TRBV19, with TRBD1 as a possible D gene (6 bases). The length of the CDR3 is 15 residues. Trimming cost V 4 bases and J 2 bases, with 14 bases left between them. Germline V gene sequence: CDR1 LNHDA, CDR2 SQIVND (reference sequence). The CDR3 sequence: CASSRDIEGNYGYTF. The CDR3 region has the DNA TGTGCCAGTAGTAGGGACATCGAGGGGAACTATGGCTACACCTTC. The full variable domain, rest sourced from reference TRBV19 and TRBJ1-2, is DGGITQSPKYLFRKEGQNVTLSCEQNLNHDAMYWYRQDPGQGLRLIYYSQIVNDFQKGDIAEGYSVSREKKESFPLTVTSAQKNPTAFYLCASSRDIEGNYGYTFGSGTRLTVV.

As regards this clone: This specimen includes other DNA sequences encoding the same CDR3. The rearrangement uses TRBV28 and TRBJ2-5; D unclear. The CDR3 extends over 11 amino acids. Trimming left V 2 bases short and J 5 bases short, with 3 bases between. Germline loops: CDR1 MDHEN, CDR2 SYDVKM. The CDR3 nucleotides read TGTGCCAGCAGTTTACGGGAGACCCAGTACTTC. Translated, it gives CASSLRETQYF.

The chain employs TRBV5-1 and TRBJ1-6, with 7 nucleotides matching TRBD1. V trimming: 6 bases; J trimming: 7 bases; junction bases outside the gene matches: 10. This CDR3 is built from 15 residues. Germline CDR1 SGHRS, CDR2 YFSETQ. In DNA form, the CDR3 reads TGCGCCAGCAAAAAACAGGGGCTGGAGAATTCACCCCTCCACTTT. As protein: CASKKQGLENSPLHF.